What follows are 15 T cell receptor beta chains derived from one specimen sequenced in a study of shared clonotypes between healthy human individuals. This table comes from immunoSEQ multiplex PCR, and its TCRdb copy is limited to in-frame clones, with some not included. This sample yields a few million clones, of which 80% to 95% are seen a single time; 0.37% belongs to the top ten. Sequenced: naive CD4+ T cells from PBMCs. Subset here: CD45RA+ positively selected. These receptor sequences come from a man between 18 and 29 years old in good health. Some clones in this sample may be carry-over from other donors' samples.

This clone came up once. The chain couples TRBV7-9 to TRBJ2-5, with TRBD1 identical over 10 bases. The V segment lost 10 bases and the J segment 1 base; nucleotides outside the gene matches: 3. This CDR3 region has 13 residues. Germline V lookup: CDR1 SEHNR, CDR2 FQNEAQ (reference sequence). CDR3 sequence reads: CATDRGFQETQYF. The CDR3 DNA is TGTGCCACGGACAGGGGGTTCCAAGAGACCCAGTACTTC.

The chain joins TRBV5-1 to TRBJ2-3; D possibly corresponds to TRBD2 (6 bases). The CDR3 consists of 14 residues. Germline CDR1 and CDR2: SGHRS and YFSETQ. V dropped 4 bases and J dropped 2 bases, with 11 bases sitting between them. The CDR3 sequence: CASSVGTFTDTQYF. The CDR3, as DNA: TGCGCCAGCAGCGTCGGGACTTTCACAGATACGCAGTATTTT.

The rearrangement joins TRBV7-2 to TRBJ2-5; D unresolved. The CDR3 totals 13 residues. Germline CDR1 reads SGHTA; CDR2 reads FQGNSA. V lost 3 bases to trimming and J lost 4 bases, with 9 bases between them. Here the CDR3 reads CASSFTRRETQYF. CDR3 nucleotide sequence: TGTGCCAGCAGCTTTACGAGGAGAGAGACCCAGTACTTC.

The CDR3 coding sequence is TGTGCCAGCACCCTGGTCTCTGGAAACACCATATATTTT. Translating it yields CASTLVSGNTIYF. The V call is TRBV28, the J call TRBJ1-3; no reliable D call. Trimming cost V 7 bases and J 0 bases, with 7 bases left between them. CDR3 length equals 13 residues. Germline V gene data show CDR1 as MDHEN and CDR2 as SYDVKM.

The chain links TRBV5-1 to TRBJ1-2; 8 bases fit TRBD1. Germline values: CDR1 SGHRS, CDR2 YFSETQ. V lost 2 bases to trimming and J lost 7 bases; unmatched junction nucleotides: 10. The CDR3 loop spans 15 amino acids. This CDR3 reads CASSFVQGARGGYTF. The CDR3 nucleotides are TGCGCCAGCAGCTTTGTCCAGGGGGCGAGGGGTGGCTACACCTTC.

The V gene is TRBV4-1, the J gene TRBJ2-7; D possibly corresponds to TRBD2 (5 bases). Deletions cut 3 bases from V and 0 bases from J, with 12 bases between. The CDR3 sequence is 15 residues long. Germline-derived CDR1 and CDR2 are MGHRA and YSYEKL. CDR3 nucleotides: TGCGCCAGCAGCCAGCCTGGTGGGAGCTCCTACGAGCAGTACTTC. Its protein is CASSQPGGSSYEQYF.

The chain links TRBV7-9 to TRBJ1-5, with 11 bases that match TRBD1. The germline V gene has CDR1 SEHNR and CDR2 FQNEAQ (reference sequence). The CDR3 spans 16 residues. The V and J ends lost 4 bases and 4 bases, in that order; junction bases with no gene match: 6. CDR3 sequence: CASSYGRDRGNQPQHF. The CDR3 nucleotides read TGTGCCAGCAGCTATGGCCGGGACAGGGGGAATCAGCCCCAGCATTTT.

J is TRBJ2-2 and V is TRBV7-3, with D perhaps given as TRBD1 or TRBD2 (5 bases each). Trimming stripped 1 base from V and 14 bases from J, with 17 bases between. The length of the CDR3 is 14 residues. CDR1 is SGHTA and CDR2 is FQGTGA in the germline V gene. CDR3 sequence (DNA): TGTGCCAGCAGCTTAAATTGGGGGACGCCGGATCTGTTTTTT. It yields the protein CASSLNWGTPDLFF.

CDR3 bases: TGTGCCAGCAGCGTAGGGTCCGTGAACACTGAAGCTTTCTTT. This codes for CASSVGSVNTEAFF. V is TRBV9 and J is TRBJ1-1; D ambiguous. The CDR3 contains 14 residues. V shed 0 bases and J shed 0 bases, with 6 bases lying between them. The V gene's germline CDR1 is SGDLS and CDR2 YYNGEE.

V usage is TRBV6-4 and J usage is TRBJ1-2; TRBD1 matches 8 bases. The J segment lost 7 bases and the V segment lost 5 bases, leaving 6 bases of the junction unmatched. Germline values: CDR1 MRHNA, CDR2 SNTAGT. The length of the CDR3 is 13 residues. CDR3 region: CASSYGTGFGYTF. CDR3 DNA sequence: TGTGCCAGCAGTTACGGGACAGGATTTGGCTACACCTTC.

The genes are TRBV25-1 and TRBJ1-1; D is uncertain. This CDR3 contains 11 residues. The ends were cut back, 7 bases at V and 0 bases at J, with 3 bases in the middle. Germline V gene sequence: CDR1 MGHDK, CDR2 SYGVNS. The CDR3 spells CASKLNTEAFF. In DNA, the CDR3 is TGTGCCAGCAAGTTGAACACTGAAGCTTTCTTT.

The J gene is TRBJ2-5, the V gene TRBV5-1; no definite D call. Trimming left V 4 bases short and J 5 bases short, with 12 bases between. The CDR3 extends over 13 amino acids. Germline V lookup: CDR1 SGHRS, CDR2 YFSETQ. The CDR3 region has the DNA TGCGCCAGCAGCCCCGATTATGGGGAGACCCAGTACTTC. This gives the protein CASSPDYGETQYF.

V is TRBV18 and J is TRBJ2-7; tentatively, D is TRBD1 or TRBD2 (5 bases each). This CDR3 is built from 15 residues. The V gene's germline CDR1 is KGHSH and CDR2 LQKENI. The germline V and J ends were trimmed by 6 bases and 5 bases, with 20 bases remaining between them. CDR3: CASSRGVLDGNEQYF. CDR3 DNA: TGTGCCAGCTCCCGAGGGGTACTGGACGGAAACGAGCAGTACTTC. The variable domain in full, with the rest retrieved from reference TRBV18 and TRBJ2-7, is NAGVMQNPRHLVRRRGQEARLRCSPMKGHSHVYWYRQLPEEGLKFMVYLQKENIIDESGMPKERFSAEFPKEGPSILRIQQVVRGDSAAYFCASSRGVLDGNEQYFGPGTRLTVT.

About this clone: The sample holds other DNA sequences that translate to the same CDR3. The chain couples TRBV5-1 to TRBJ2-1, with 9 bases aligning to TRBD2. The CDR3 totals 14 residues. Germline values: CDR1 SGHRS, CDR2 YFSETQ. With 0 bases clipped from V and 7 bases from J, the junction kept 2 bases outside the gene matches. CDR3 in DNA: TGCGCCAGCAGCTTGGGCCTAGCGGGGAATGAGCAGTTCTTC. It codes for CASSLGLAGNEQFF.

This sequence joins TRBV5-4 and TRBJ2-3, with TRBD2 matching 8 bases. This CDR3 comprises 16 residues. After removal of 4 bases from V and 0 bases from J, the junction contained 7 bases not matched to a gene. Germline CDR1 and CDR2: SGHNT and YYREEE (reference sequence). The CDR3 reads CASSRLAGLSTDTQYF. The CDR3 coding sequence is TGTGCCAGCAGCCGTCTAGCGGGCTTGAGCACAGATACGCAGTATTTT.